This TCR beta chain was recovered during a study of T cells in Graves' hyperthyroidism and ophthalmopathy (dated by TCRdb to the late 2010s). Looking at the study overall: Peripheral blood samples were taken at the time of initial diagnosis, prior to any treatment. TCR Vbeta CDR3 sequencing of 120 to 150 peripheral blood samples (approximately 44 ophthalmopathy, 70 to 85 hyperthyroidism and some 17 progressor patients) is reported in the paper. Once sampling was done, hyperthyroidism patients were given methimazole at a starting dose of 30 mg daily, whereas ophthalmopathy patients were given high-dose intravenous methylprednisolone. TCR V-J signatures able to tell the groups apart were searched for in a discovery cohort of 90 to 100 patients, of whom 43 had Graves' ophthalmopathy and about 60 had stable Graves' hyperthyroidism. The approximately 100 discovery patients were divided at random into training and test sets in a 7:3 ratio. Prospective prediction of ophthalmopathy was tested in an independent validation cohort of approximately 19 hyperthyroidism patients and 17 patients who later progressed to ophthalmopathy. In more than 5 Graves' hyperthyroidism patients, the study also compared T-cell repertoires from thyroid tissue with T-cell repertoires from blood.

Beyond this particular receptor, the publication reports: A model built on a 13 V-J signature distinguished ophthalmopathy from stable hyperthyroidism, reaching 85% to 90% sensitivity and under 84% specificity in cross-validation and 80%/75% in testing. During validation, the model predicted progression to ophthalmopathy a median of approximately six months ahead of onset, with almost 71% sensitivity and 72% to 80% specificity. Most expanded thyroid clonotypes (frequency above 0.001) were also found in blood, which suggests that blood repertoires may mirror thyroid immune responses. No statistical method was used to set the sample size in advance, and investigators knew the group allocation.

Graves' hyperthyroidism was defined as stable when no progression to ophthalmopathy occurred over 18 months of follow-up. The hyperthyroidism patients were between 18 and 65 years old and newly diagnosed, with a disease duration of less than 2 months. Patients with uncontrolled infections, other autoimmune diseases, pregnancy or lactation were excluded. Diagnoses were established on the basis of clinical symptoms, serum thyroxine and TRAb, thyroid ultrasound, and orbital computed tomography. PBMCs were separated from roughly 9.6 ml of fresh peripheral blood using Ficoll-Paque density gradient centrifugation. Total RNA was extracted using Trizol reagent, and RNA quality was assessed on an Agilent 2100 Bioanalyzer. CDR1 MNHEY and CDR2 SMNVEV are derived from the germline V gene (reference sequence). The CDR3 has 14 amino acids, counting the end cysteine and phenylalanine. The sequence is cut down to CDR3 DNA, 42 bases in frame from base 1. At the junction V is shortened by 3 bases and J by 2 bases, with 9 bases in between.

This clonotype was counted ten times or more. It has no known antigen specificity. Base qualities are missing; no much larger clone stands one base away. The TCR beta CDR3 regions were amplified from RNA transcripts. For the first round of RT-PCR on the TCR CDR3, the HTBI primer set was used together with the Qiagen OneStep RT-PCR kit. The libraries were constructed in a second round of multiplex PCR and then size-selected and purified. Libraries were sequenced paired-end with 100 bp reads on an Illumina HiSeq2000. The original methods were these. SOAPnuke was used to process the raw data, removing reads that contained adapters or uncalled bases, had a mean Phred below 15, or lacked an exact match to the constant primer or identifier. COPE v1.2.5 was used to merge high-quality paired reads, and clonotypes were defined as unique nucleotide sequences. Clonotypes were aligned to IMGT TRBV, TRBD and TRBJ reference segments using MiTCR v1.1. Only V-J combinations with frequency above 0.0001, covering about 99% of repertoires, were analysed. The TCS score was defined as the ratio of F50 (clonal expansion) to E x V (chaos), calculated using BLOSUM62-based TCRdist between CDR3 peptides within each V-J. Welch's t-statistics and random forest reduced around 520 V-J features to 10 to 15, which were used in a naive Bayes classifier (R e1071). The public reads were run again by TCRdb, first through fastp at Q25 and then through MiXCR, and only productive beta chains were kept. For every CDR3 protein sequence, its rows merge into one entry that carries the most common genes and DNA. V and J calls and clone size were set by TCRdb, not the authors. The sample table contains some 560,000 distinct CDR3 sequences; only one count was recorded for 15% to 18% of them. The leading ten clones occupy under 7.5% of the sample.

The V gene is TRBV27 and the J gene is TRBJ2-3, with the D gene uncertain. The source material was blood. This clonotype originated in a woman in her twenties or thirties with Graves' hyperthyroidism. The CDR3 here reads CASSFTASTDTQYF. The bases read TGTGCCAGCAGTTTCACAGCGTCCACAGATACGCAGTATTTT.